These 4 T cell receptor beta chains came from one sample sequenced in a study of blood T cell repertoires in COVID-19. Sequenced by immunoSEQ multiplex PCR; TCRdb stores in-frame clones only, minus some. The data show roughly 200,000 clones, 70% to 90% seen once. Material for sequencing was peripheral blood. These receptors were taken from a man in his 60s with acute or convalescent COVID-19.

This clone was seen just once. The chain has TRBV5-6 and TRBJ2-5; D is uncertain. Germline CDR1 and CDR2: SGHDT and YYEEEE. The length of the CDR3 is 14 residues. Deletions cut 4 bases from V and 4 bases from J, with 14 bases between. CDR3 DNA: TGTGCCAGCAGCCCCGGTGGGCTCGGAGAGACCCAGTACTTC. As protein: CASSPGGLGETQYF.

This chain joins TRBV7-2 and TRBJ1-2, with D perhaps TRBD1 (6 bases). This CDR3 region has 14 residues. V lost 5 bases and J lost 7, with 17 bases in between. Germline CDR1 reads SGHTA; CDR2 reads FQGNSA. The CDR3 here is CASSPQSGGLGYTF. In nucleotides, the CDR3 is TGTGCCAGCAGCCCCCAATCGGGGGGGCTTGGCTACACCTTC.

The rearrangement joins TRBV15 to TRBJ2-3; 14 bases fit TRBD2. Germline lookup yields CDR1 LNHNV and CDR2 YYDKDF (reference sequence). Trimming cost V 0 bases and J 0 bases; bases outside gene matches: 8. This CDR3 is 20 amino acids long. The CDR3 DNA reads TGTGCCACCAGCAGAGACCGATGGACTAGCGGGAGGTCGAGCACAGATACGCAGTATTTT. It codes for CATSRDRWTSGRSSTDTQYF.

This clone was seen just once. This chain links TRBV28 with TRBJ1-2; 9 nucleotides match TRBD1. Trimming removed 8 bases from V and 4 bases from J; junction bases left unmatched: 5. The CDR3 extends over 13 amino acids. CDR1 and CDR2 (germline): MDHEN, SYDVKM. The CDR3 DNA reads as TGTGCCAGCCAAACAGGGGGCACCTATGGCTACACCTTC. This encodes CASQTGGTYGYTF.